The clone carrying this TCR beta chain came up a few times. Authors' analysis steps: Estimates of nucleated cell counts were drawn from the amplification of reference gene primers. Measured with immunoSEQ multiplex PCR; TCRdb has only the in-frame clones, and not every one. V and J calls and clone size are those listed in that table; D and trimming were worked out from the DNA. This sample has 360,000 or so clones; less than 90% occur once, and the top ten carry about 2.7%. The CDR3 totals 14 residues. CDR1 SGHNT and CDR2 YYREEE come from the germline V gene (reference sequence). The V end lost 0 bases, the J end lost 1 base, and 7 bases lay between the germline ends. This sample is drawn from a study of blood T cell repertoires in COVID-19. Study-level background: PBMCs, B-cell-depleted T cells, or T cells were the source of the cDNA or gDNA that made up the material.

Those enrolled, adults aged about 18 to 89 years, came from some 23 US areas. Before being deemed recovered, Cohort 3 donors had two negative PCRs, clearance, or symptom resolution. The rearrangement joins TRBV5-4 to TRBJ2-5; D unresolved. The origin of this receptor is a woman in her 30s who had recovered from COVID-19. Input material: PBMCs or T cells enriched from blood (not recorded which). The CDR3 DNA follows: TGTGCCAGCAGCTTGGAGACATCCCAAGAGACCCAGTACTTC. It yields the protein CASSLETSQETQYF.